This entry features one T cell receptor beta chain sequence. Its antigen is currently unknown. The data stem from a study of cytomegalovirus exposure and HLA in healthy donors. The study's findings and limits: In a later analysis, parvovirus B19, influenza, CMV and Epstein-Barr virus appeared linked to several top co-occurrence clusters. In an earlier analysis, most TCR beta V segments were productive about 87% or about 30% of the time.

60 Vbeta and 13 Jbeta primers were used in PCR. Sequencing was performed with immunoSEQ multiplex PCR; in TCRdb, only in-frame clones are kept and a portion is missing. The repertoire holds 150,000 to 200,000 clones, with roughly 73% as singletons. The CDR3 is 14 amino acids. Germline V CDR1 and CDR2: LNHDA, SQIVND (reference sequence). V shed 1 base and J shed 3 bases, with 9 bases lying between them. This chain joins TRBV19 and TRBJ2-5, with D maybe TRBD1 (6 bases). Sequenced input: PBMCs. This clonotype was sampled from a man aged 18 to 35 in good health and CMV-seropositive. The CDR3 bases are TGTGCCAGTAGTATAGTGCAGGGGAAAGAGACCCAGTACTTC. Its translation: CASSIVQGKETQYF.